This TCR beta chain derives from a study of read filtering for tumor transcriptome and immune sequencing. The CDR3 contains 14 residues. Per the germline V gene, CDR1 is DFQATT and CDR2 is SNEGSKA (reference sequence). The V gene lost 4 bases and the J gene lost 4 bases, with 13 bases spanning the gap. This clonotype was counted between two and nine times. The library was built from roughly 400 ng RNA with molecular barcoded adaptors for alpha/delta and beta/gamma chains. TCRdb re-analysed the reads in MiXCR, keeping a single row per CDR3 protein. The sample lists about 57,000 distinct CDR3 sequences; under 25% were seen once.

Material: a population of CD138-negative cells sorted from bone marrow. The sequence was obtained from a donor over 35 with multiple myeloma. The chain couples TRBV20-1 to TRBJ2-2, with unresolved D. The CDR3 region is CSATSMKGTGELFF. The CDR3 bases are TGCAGTGCTACTTCGATGAAGGGCACCGGGGAGCTGTTTTTT.